This TCR beta chain is drawn from a study of T cell responses to AZD1222 COVID-19 vaccine. This CDR3 is 13 amino acids long. Trimming shortened V by 7 bases and J by 9 bases, and 19 bases separated the two germline ends. CDR1 and CDR2 (germline): LNHDA, SQIVND (reference sequence). Method: immunoSEQ multiplex PCR; TCRdb's copy keeps in-frame clones and lacks some. The table lists some 120,000 clones, 75% to 90% of them singletons. Sequencing was performed on peripheral blood, taken on day 0 of AZD1222 vaccination. The chain employs TRBV19 and TRBJ2-7; possibly TRBD1 for D (6 bases). The clonotype comes from an adult in good health. The CDR3 loop is CASTDSETGGQYF. CDR3 nucleotide sequence: TGTGCCAGTACCGATTCGGAGACAGGTGGGCAGTACTTC.